This entry is about one T cell receptor beta chain. Its antigen is as yet unknown. Some clones are missing from TCRdb's copy, which holds only in-frame ones; the method was immunoSEQ multiplex PCR. The sample lists about 220,000 clones, around 80% seen once, with about 14% in the top ten. The source of the sample is a study of cytomegalovirus exposure and HLA in healthy donors. CDR1 SGHRS and CDR2 YFSETQ come from the germline V gene. V lost 4 bases and J lost 4; bases outside the gene matches: 10. CDR3 length equals 15 residues. Points from the study as a whole: Many donors shared some public TCRs, even though most TCR sequences were rare.

The V and J genes are TRBV5-1 and TRBJ1-2; 7 nucleotides align to TRBD1. The clonotype comes from a woman younger than 45 in good health and CMV-seropositive. What was sequenced was PBMCs. The CDR3 DNA sequence: TGCGCCAGCAGCACCGGACAGGTTAGCACCTATGGCTACACCTTC. Translating it yields CASSTGQVSTYGYTF.